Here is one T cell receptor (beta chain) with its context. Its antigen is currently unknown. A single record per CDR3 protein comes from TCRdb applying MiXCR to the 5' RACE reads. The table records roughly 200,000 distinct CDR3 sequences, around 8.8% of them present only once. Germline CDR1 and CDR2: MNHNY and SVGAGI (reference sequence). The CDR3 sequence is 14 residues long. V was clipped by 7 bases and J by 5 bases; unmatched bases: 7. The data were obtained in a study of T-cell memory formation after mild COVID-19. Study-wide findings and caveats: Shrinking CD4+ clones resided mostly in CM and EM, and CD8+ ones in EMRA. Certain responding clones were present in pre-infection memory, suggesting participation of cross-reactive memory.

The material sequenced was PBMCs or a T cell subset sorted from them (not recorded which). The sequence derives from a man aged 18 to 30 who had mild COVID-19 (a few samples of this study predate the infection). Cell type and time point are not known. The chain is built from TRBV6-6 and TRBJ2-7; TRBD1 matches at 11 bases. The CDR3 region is CASILGQGANEQYF. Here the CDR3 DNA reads TGTGCCAGCATCCTCGGACAGGGGGCCAACGAGCAGTACTTC.